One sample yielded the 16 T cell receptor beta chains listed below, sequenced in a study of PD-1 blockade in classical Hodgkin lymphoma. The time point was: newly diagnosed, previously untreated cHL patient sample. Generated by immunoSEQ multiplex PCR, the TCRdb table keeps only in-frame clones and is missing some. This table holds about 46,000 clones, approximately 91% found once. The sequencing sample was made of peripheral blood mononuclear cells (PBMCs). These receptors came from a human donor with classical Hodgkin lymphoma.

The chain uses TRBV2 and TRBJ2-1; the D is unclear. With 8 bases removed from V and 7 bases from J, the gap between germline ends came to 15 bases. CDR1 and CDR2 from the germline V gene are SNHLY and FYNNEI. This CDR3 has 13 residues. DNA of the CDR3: TGTGCCAGCGGTAAGAGTCCCGGGAATGAGCAGTTCTTC. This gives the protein CASGKSPGNEQFF.

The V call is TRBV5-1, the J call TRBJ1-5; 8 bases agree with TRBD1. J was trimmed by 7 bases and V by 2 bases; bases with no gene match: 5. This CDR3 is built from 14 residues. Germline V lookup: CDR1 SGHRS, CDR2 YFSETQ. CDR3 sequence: CASSLTGGNQPQHF. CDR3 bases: TGCGCCAGCAGCTTAACAGGGGGAAACCAGCCCCAGCATTTT.

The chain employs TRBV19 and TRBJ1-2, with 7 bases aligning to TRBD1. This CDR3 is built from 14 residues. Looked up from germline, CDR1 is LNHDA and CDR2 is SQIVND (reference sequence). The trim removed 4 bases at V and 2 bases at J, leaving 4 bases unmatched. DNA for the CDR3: TGTGCCAGTAGTACGCCACAGGGGAACTATGGCTACACCTTC. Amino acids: CASSTPQGNYGYTF.

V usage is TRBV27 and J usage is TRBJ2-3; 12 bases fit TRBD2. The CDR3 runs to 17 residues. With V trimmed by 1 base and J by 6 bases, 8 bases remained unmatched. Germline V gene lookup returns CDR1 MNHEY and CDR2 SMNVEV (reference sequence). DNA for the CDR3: TGTGCCAGCAGTTTATTAGGGACTAGCGGGCCTAGGGATACGCAGTATTTT. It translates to CASSLLGTSGPRDTQYF.

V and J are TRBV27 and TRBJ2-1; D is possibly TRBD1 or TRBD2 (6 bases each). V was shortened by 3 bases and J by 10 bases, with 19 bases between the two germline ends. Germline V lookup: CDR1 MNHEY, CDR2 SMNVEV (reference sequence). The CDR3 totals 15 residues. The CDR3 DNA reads TGTGCCAGCAGTTTTTTGTTGAGGGGGGCCCGAGAGCAGTTCTTC. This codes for CASSFLLRGAREQFF.

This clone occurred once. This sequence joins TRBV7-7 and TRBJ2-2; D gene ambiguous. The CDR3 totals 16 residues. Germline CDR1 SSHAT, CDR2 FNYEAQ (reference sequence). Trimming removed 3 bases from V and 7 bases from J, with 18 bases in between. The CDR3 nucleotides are TGTGCCAGCAGCTTCGGCCAAGTGGGTGCTGGCGGGGAGCTGTTTTTT. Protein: CASSFGQVGAGGELFF.

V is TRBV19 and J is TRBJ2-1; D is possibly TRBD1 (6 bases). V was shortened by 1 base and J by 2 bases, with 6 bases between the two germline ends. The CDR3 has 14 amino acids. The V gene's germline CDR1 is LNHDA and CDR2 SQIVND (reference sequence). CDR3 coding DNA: TGTGCCAGTAGTATAGGGACAGCCTACAATGAGCAGTTCTTC. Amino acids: CASSIGTAYNEQFF.

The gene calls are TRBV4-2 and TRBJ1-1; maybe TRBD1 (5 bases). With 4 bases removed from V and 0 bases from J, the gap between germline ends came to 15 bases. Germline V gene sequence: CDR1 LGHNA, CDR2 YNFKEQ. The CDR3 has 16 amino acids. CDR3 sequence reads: CASSRTLGTLNTEAFF. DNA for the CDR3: TGTGCCAGCAGCCGCACGTTGGGGACCTTGAACACTGAAGCTTTCTTT.

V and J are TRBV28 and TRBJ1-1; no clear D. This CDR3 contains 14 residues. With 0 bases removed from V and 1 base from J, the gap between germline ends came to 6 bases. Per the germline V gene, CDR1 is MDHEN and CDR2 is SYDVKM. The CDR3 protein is CASSLWRGNTEAFF. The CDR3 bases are TGTGCCAGCAGTTTATGGCGGGGGAACACTGAAGCTTTCTTT.

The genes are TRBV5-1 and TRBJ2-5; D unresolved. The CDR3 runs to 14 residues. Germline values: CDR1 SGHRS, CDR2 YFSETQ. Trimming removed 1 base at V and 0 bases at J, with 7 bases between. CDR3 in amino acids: CASSLNAYQETQYF. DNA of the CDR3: TGCGCCAGCAGCTTGAACGCCTACCAAGAGACCCAGTACTTC.

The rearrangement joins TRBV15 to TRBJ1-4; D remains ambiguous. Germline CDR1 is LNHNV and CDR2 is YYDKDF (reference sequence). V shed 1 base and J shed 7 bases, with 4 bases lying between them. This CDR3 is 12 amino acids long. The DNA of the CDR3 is TGTGCCACCAGCAGAGGTTCTGAAAAACTGTTTTTT. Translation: CATSRGSEKLFF.

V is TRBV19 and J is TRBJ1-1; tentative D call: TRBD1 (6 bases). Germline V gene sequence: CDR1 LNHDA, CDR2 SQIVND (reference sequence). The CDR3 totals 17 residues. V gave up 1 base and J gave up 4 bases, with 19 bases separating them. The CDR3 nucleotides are TGTGCCAGTAGTATAGGTACTTGGGGGGCCGGTAGCACTGAAGCTTTCTTT. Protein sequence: CASSIGTWGAGSTEAFF. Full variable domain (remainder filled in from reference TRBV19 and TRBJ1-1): DGGITQSPKYLFRKEGQNVTLSCEQNLNHDAMYWYRQDPGQGLRLIYYSQIVNDFQKGDIAEGYSVSREKKESFPLTVTSAQKNPTAFYLCASSIGTWGAGSTEAFFGQGTRLTVV.

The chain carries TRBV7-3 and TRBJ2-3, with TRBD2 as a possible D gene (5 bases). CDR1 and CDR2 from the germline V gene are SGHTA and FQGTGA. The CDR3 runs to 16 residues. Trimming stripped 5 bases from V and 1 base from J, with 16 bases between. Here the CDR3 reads CASSPTPSGGTDTQYF. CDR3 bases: TGTGCCAGCAGCCCAACCCCATCCGGGGGCACAGATACGCAGTATTTT.

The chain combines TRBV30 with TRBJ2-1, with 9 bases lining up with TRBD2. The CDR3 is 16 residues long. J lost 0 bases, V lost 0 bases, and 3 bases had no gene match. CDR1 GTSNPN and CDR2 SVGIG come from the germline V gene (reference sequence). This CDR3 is CAWSVSGLASYNEQFF. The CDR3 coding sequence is TGTGCCTGGAGTGTATCGGGACTAGCCTCCTACAATGAGCAGTTCTTC.

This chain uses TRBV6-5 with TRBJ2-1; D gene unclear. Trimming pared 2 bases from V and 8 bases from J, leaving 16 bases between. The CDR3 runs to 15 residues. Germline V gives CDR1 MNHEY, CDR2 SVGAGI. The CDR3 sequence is CASSYQDAVLDEQFF. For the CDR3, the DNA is TGTGCCAGCAGTTACCAAGACGCCGTCTTGGATGAGCAGTTCTTC.

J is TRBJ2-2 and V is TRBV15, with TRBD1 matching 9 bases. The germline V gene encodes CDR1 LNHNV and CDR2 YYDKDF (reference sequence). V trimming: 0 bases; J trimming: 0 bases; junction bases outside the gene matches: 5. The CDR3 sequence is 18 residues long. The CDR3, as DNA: TGTGCCACCAGCAGAGATACCCGGGACAGGGCGAACACCGGGGAGCTGTTTTTT. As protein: CATSRDTRDRANTGELFF.